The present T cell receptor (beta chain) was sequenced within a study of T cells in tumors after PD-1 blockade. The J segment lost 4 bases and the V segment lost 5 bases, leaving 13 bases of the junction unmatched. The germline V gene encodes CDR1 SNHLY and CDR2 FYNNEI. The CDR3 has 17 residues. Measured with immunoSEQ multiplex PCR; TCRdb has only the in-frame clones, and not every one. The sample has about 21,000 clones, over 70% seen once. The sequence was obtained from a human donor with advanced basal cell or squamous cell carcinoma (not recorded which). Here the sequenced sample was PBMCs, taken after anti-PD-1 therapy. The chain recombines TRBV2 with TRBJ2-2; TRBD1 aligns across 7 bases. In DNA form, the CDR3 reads TGTGCCAGCAGTAAAAACCAGGCAGGGGGTGGCACCGGGGAGCTGTTTTTT. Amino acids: CASSKNQAGGGTGELFF.